One sample yielded the 5 T cell receptor beta chains listed below, sequenced in a study of T cells after yellow fever vaccination. MiXCR, applied by TCRdb to the 5' RACE reads, yields one record per CDR3 protein. This sample has 300,000 or so distinct CDR3 sequences, with under 9% found just once. This material consisted of CD4+ T cells sorted from PBMCs, taken 5 days after the yellow fever booster vaccination. The receptors come from a man aged 18 to 30 who received the YFV17D yellow fever vaccine.

The chain uses TRBV5-1 and TRBJ1-5; 7 bases match TRBD1. V was pared by 4 bases and J by 3 bases, with 7 bases of the junction left unmatched. This CDR3 has 15 residues. Per germline, CDR1 SGHRS and CDR2 YFSETQ. CDR3 loop: CASSRTGTDNQPQHF. The CDR3 region has the DNA TGCGCCAGCAGCCGAACCGGGACAGACAATCAGCCCCAGCATTTT.

The chain is built from TRBV7-3 and TRBJ2-7; no firm D call. The germline V gene encodes CDR1 SGHTA and CDR2 FQGTGA. The CDR3 totals 11 residues. V lost 3 bases and J 5 bases, leaving 5 bases between the germline ends. Here the CDR3 DNA reads TGTGCCAGCAGCTTTTCTAACGAGCAGTACTTC. Protein: CASSFSNEQYF.

The chain has TRBV20-1 and TRBJ1-5, with D possibly being TRBD1 (5 bases). From germline, CDR1 is DFQATT and CDR2 SNEGSKA (reference sequence). The CDR3 contains 15 residues. V dropped 6 bases and J dropped 1 base, with 16 bases sitting between them. The CDR3 region is CSASGVLSSNQPQHF. CDR3 DNA sequence: TGCAGTGCCTCGGGGGTTCTCTCCAGCAATCAGCCCCAGCATTTT.

This clonotype was detected ten times or more. The chain recombines TRBV6-1 with TRBJ2-1, with 7 positions matching TRBD1. Germline values: CDR1 MNHNS, CDR2 SASEGT. The ends lost 6 bases at V and 7 bases at J; junction bases unmatched: 12. This CDR3 contains 15 residues. The DNA for the CDR3 is TGTGCCAGCAGCTCAAACCAACAGGGGTTGAATGAGCAGTTCTTC. Protein: CASSSNQQGLNEQFF.

The V and J genes are TRBV7-2 and TRBJ1-1, with unresolved D. Germline assignment: CDR1 SGHTA and CDR2 FQGNSA. This CDR3 region has 13 residues. V was clipped by 11 bases and J by 8 bases, with 21 bases between them. The DNA for the CDR3 is TGTGCCTCGAAGCTTAGTGAGCCTTTAGAAGCTTTCTTT. It codes for CASKLSEPLEAFF.